The 5 T cell receptor beta chains reported below all come from one sample, sequenced in a study of long-term antiretroviral therapy in people with HIV. It was version v3.0 of the immunoSEQ assay that was run at survey level. Repertoires were generated with immunoSEQ multiplex PCR, while TCRdb's copy carries only in-frame clones and drops some. The sample includes roughly 12,000 clones, roughly 80% of them seen just once. Sample: unsorted PBMCs, taken 0.8 years before starting antiretroviral therapy. These receptors were obtained from a woman in her thirties or forties with HIV.

The chain uses TRBV4-1 and TRBJ2-5; possibly TRBD1 for D (5 bases). This CDR3 is 18 amino acids long. Germline V gene lookup returns CDR1 MGHRA and CDR2 YSYEKL. V lost 6 bases to trimming and J lost 4 bases, with 27 bases between them. For the CDR3, the DNA is TGCGCCAGCAGTCGAAGACGGGCCCTTGACAGAAAGGGAGAGACCCAGTACTTC. Its protein product is CASSRRRALDRKGETQYF.

V and J are TRBV5-1 and TRBJ2-1; tentative D call: TRBD2 (6 bases). Germline CDR1 and CDR2: SGHRS and YFSETQ. V was clipped by 0 bases and J by 7 bases, with 11 bases between them. CDR3 length: 14 residues. The CDR3, as DNA: TGCGCCAGCAGCTTGGCCTTGGGGGGTAATGAGCAGTTCTTC. Translated, it gives CASSLALGGNEQFF.

The chain links TRBV6-5 to TRBJ2-2; 7 nucleotides line up with TRBD1. Germline-derived CDR1 and CDR2 are MNHEY and SVGAGI. The trim removed 0 bases at V and 5 bases at J, leaving 0 bases unmatched. CDR3 length equals 14 residues. CDR3 bases: TGTGCCAGCAGTTACTCGACAGGGACCGGGGAGCTGTTTTTT. This encodes CASSYSTGTGELFF.

The chain has TRBV5-6 and TRBJ2-3; D is uncertain. The V gene lost 0 bases and the J gene lost 4 bases, with 3 bases spanning the gap. CDR1 is SGHDT and CDR2 is YYEEEE in the germline V gene. This CDR3 has 12 residues. The CDR3 protein is CASSLGSDTQYF. DNA of the CDR3: TGTGCCAGCAGCTTGGGGTCAGATACGCAGTATTTT.

The V call is TRBV29-1, the J call TRBJ2-1, with D possibly TRBD1 on 7 matching bases. CDR1 and CDR2 (germline): SQVTM, ANQGSEA. Trimming shortened V by 6 bases and J by 3 bases, and 12 bases separated the two germline ends. This CDR3 is built from 13 residues. CDR3 protein: CSVQGDFYNEQFF. The CDR3 bases are TGCAGCGTCCAGGGGGACTTCTACAATGAGCAGTTCTTC.